The clone carrying this T cell receptor (beta chain) has a count of ten or more. The antigen is undetermined. Constant-segment primers were used for 5'RACE, and the resulting TCR alpha and TCR beta cDNA libraries carried sample barcodes and UMIs. TCRdb called the 5' RACE reads again in MiXCR, with one record for every CDR3 protein. This sample has about 82,000 distinct CDR3 sequences, with around 13% found just once. The sample is drawn from a study of T-cell memory formation after mild COVID-19. The germline V gene encodes CDR1 KGHSH and CDR2 LQKENI. V lost 0 bases to trimming and J lost 6 bases, with 6 bases between them. The CDR3 is made up of 13 amino acids. Notes on the study in general: Those CD4+ clones that contracted were mainly in CM and EM (CD8+ ones in EMRA). A balance of CD4 and CD8 characterized clones contracting day 15 to 85, whereas later expanders leaned CD4+. In pre-infection memory, a portion of responding clones appeared, which suggested that cross-reactive memory joined.

This receptor was identified in a young man who had mild COVID-19 (a few samples of this study predate the infection). Cell type and time point are not known. Material for sequencing was PBMCs or a T cell subset sorted from them (not recorded which). The chain joins TRBV18 to TRBJ2-1, with unresolved D. The CDR3 is CASSPPGGNEQFF. CDR3 bases: TGTGCCAGCTCACCACCGGGCGGCAATGAGCAGTTCTTC. The full variable domain, completed using reference TRBV18 and TRBJ2-1, is NAGVMQNPRHLVRRRGQEARLRCSPMKGHSHVYWYRQLPEEGLKFMVYLQKENIIDESGMPKERFSAEFPKEGPSILRIQQVVRGDSAAYFCASSPPGGNEQFFGPGTRLTVL.